This entry features one T cell receptor (beta chain) sequence. This sample is drawn from a study of shared clonotypes between healthy human individuals. The length of the CDR3 is 12 residues. Germline-derived CDR1 and CDR2 are MNHEY and SMNVEV (reference sequence). V dropped 6 bases and J dropped 5; count of bases not matched to a gene: 2. The naive CD8 population came from CD45RO-negative cells selected for CCR7, without terminally differentiated effector memory CD45RA+ cells. This table comes from immunoSEQ multiplex PCR, and its TCRdb copy is limited to in-frame clones, with some not included. Of around 650,000 clones in the sample, 95% to 96% are singletons; the top ten hold roughly 0.1%.

The sample taken for sequencing was naive CD8+ T cells sorted from blood. This TCR came from a woman aged 25 to 39 in good health. The chain couples TRBV27 to TRBJ2-7, with TRBD2 matching 9 bases. Written as DNA, the CDR3 is TGTGCCAGCAGCCGGACTAGCGACGAGCAGTACTTC. The encoded protein is CASSRTSDEQYF.